This T cell receptor beta chain was recorded in a study of blood T cell repertoires in COVID-19. The germline V gene has CDR1 MNHEY and CDR2 SVGAGI. CDR3 size: 11 residues. With 6 bases removed from V and 6 bases from J, the gap between germline ends came to 8 bases. The method was immunoSEQ multiplex PCR; TCRdb's version includes in-frame clones alone and lacks a portion of them. Altogether around 300,000 clones are present, 86% being singletons, with the ten largest covering 3%. Material for sequencing was peripheral blood. The rearrangement links TRBV6-5 to TRBJ1-2; perhaps TRBD1 as D (5 bases). This receptor was identified in a young woman with active or convalescent COVID-19. The CDR3 region is CASSQGNGYTF. CDR3 bases: TGTGCCAGCAGCCAGGGAAATGGCTACACCTTC.